These 28 T cell receptor beta chains originate from one sample sequenced in a study of T cell repertoires in cytomegalovirus infection. Their antigens are not known. From the reads, TCRdb called clonotypes with MiXCR, one entry per CDR3 protein. The table includes 54,000 or so distinct CDR3 sequences, approximately 36% detected once. Source material: PBMCs, sequenced either directly or after in vitro stimulation (not recorded which). The source is a human donor in good health (CMV status not recorded). Some clones in this sample may be carry-over from other donors' samples.

This chain joins TRBV20-1 and TRBJ2-1; 7 bases are shared with TRBD1. V shed 6 bases, J shed 0 bases, and the junction held 8 bases outside the gene matches. The CDR3 has 15 amino acids. The germline V gene encodes CDR1 DFQATT and CDR2 SNEGSKA (reference sequence). The CDR3 nucleotides read TGCAGTGCGCCCGGGACAGTGAGCTCCTACAATGAGCAGTTCTTC. It codes for CSAPGTVSSYNEQFF.

The chain is built from TRBV12-3 or TRBV12-4 and TRBJ2-2; weak D call: TRBD2 (5 bases). Trimming removed 5 bases at V and 0 bases at J, with 10 bases between. This CDR3 has 15 amino acids. The CDR3 is CASSPRGANTGELFF. The CDR3 DNA is TGTGCCAGCAGTCCCCGGGGTGCGAACACCGGGGAGCTGTTTTTT.

This clonotype was picked up many times. This chain uses TRBV5-4 with TRBJ1-2; TRBD1 aligns across 7 bases. Trimming removed 2 bases from V and 4 bases from J; junction bases left unmatched: 8. The CDR3 loop spans 15 amino acids. Germline V gene lookup returns CDR1 SGHNT and CDR2 YYREEE (reference sequence). The CDR3 region has the DNA TGTGCCAGCAGCTTAGGACAGGCGTCTTTCTATGGCTACACCTTC. Translated, it gives CASSLGQASFYGYTF.

This clonotype was counted a few times. J is TRBJ2-4 and V is TRBV28, with D possibly called TRBD1 or TRBD2 (5 bases each). CDR3 length: 18 amino acids. Germline CDR1 and CDR2: MDHEN and SYDVKM. With 2 bases removed from V and 1 base from J, the gap between germline ends came to 18 bases. CDR3 nucleotides: TGTGCCAGCAGTTTAGCGACGACGGGGCGTCGGGCCAAAAACATTCAGTACTTC. Translating gives CASSLATTGRRAKNIQYF.

The chain uses TRBV5-1 and TRBJ1-6, with D uncertain. The CDR3 has 13 residues. CDR1 and CDR2 from the germline V gene are SGHRS and YFSETQ. Trimming took 1 base from V and 11 from J, leaving 10 bases between them. CDR3 residues: CASSLLGEAPLHF. In nucleotides, the CDR3 is TGCGCCAGCAGCTTGTTGGGAGAAGCACCCCTCCACTTT. Complete variable domain (other parts from reference TRBV5-1 and TRBJ1-6): KAGVTQTPRYLIKTRGQQVTLSCSPISGHRSVSWYQQTPGQGLQFLFEYFSETQRNKGNFPGRFSGRQFSNSRSEMNVSTLELGDSALYLCASSLLGEAPLHFGNGTRLTVT.

The sample holds a few counts of this clonotype. This chain connects TRBV7-6 to TRBJ1-2; D is unresolved. The length of the CDR3 is 15 residues. V was shortened by 4 bases and J by 4 bases, with 16 bases between the two germline ends. Per the germline V gene, CDR1 is SGHVS and CDR2 is FNYEAQ. The DNA of the CDR3 is TGTGCCAGCAGCTCGATACCGGGCCGCGGCTATGGCTACACCTTC. Translating gives CASSSIPGRGYGYTF.

The rearrangement links TRBV6-9 to TRBJ2-1; 8 nucleotides align to TRBD1. The germline CDR1 and CDR2 sequences are MNHGY and SVAAGI. Trimming took 4 bases from V and 7 from J; bases not matched to a gene: 12. This CDR3 has 16 residues. DNA of the CDR3: TGTGCCAGCAGTTTTTGTCCAGGGGGCTGTGGTAATGAGCAGTTCTTC. Translated, it gives CASSFCPGGCGNEQFF.

Only a few counts were recorded for this clonotype. The chain has TRBV7-2 and TRBJ2-7, with TRBD2 identical over 10 bases. J was trimmed by 2 bases and V by 5 bases; bases with no gene match: 12. This CDR3 is 17 amino acids long. Germline-derived CDR1 and CDR2 are SGHTA and FQGNSA. CDR3 region: CASSLPSLAGGPYEQYF. In DNA form, the CDR3 reads TGTGCCAGCAGCCTGCCTTCCTTAGCGGGAGGACCCTACGAGCAGTACTTC.

This clonotype occurred a few times. CDR3 protein: CASSLSRVGTDTQYF. CDR3 nucleotide sequence: TGTGCCAGCAGCTTAAGTAGGGTGGGGACAGATACGCAGTATTTT. The genes are TRBV7-8 and TRBJ2-3; D not certain. Trimming pared 2 bases from V and 3 bases from J, leaving 12 bases between. Germline CDR1 reads SGHVS; CDR2 reads FQNEAQ. There are 15 residues in the CDR3. The whole variable domain, filled in from reference TRBV7-8 and TRBJ2-3, reads GAGVSQSPRYKVAKRGQDVALRCDPISGHVSLFWYQQALGQGPEFLTYFQNEAQLDKSGLPSDRFFAERPEGSVSTLKIQRTQQEDSAVYLCASSLSRVGTDTQYFGPGTRLTVL.

In its sample, this clonotype was seen once. The chain has TRBV6-8 and TRBJ1-5; no clear D. V gave up 7 bases and J gave up 7 bases, with 14 bases separating them. Germline CDR1 and CDR2: MNHGY and SAAAGT. The CDR3 contains 13 residues. This chain's CDR3 is CASKEAPLQPQHF. The CDR3 nucleotides are TGTGCCAGCAAGGAGGCCCCGCTCCAGCCCCAGCATTTT.

As regards this clonotype: A much larger clonotype is one base distant, so this may be a read error. The CDR3 sequence: CASRGPSGNERFF. In DNA form, the CDR3 reads TGTGCCAGCAGGGGACCTAGCGGAAATGAGCGGTTCTTC. V is TRBV7-9 and J is TRBJ2-1; TRBD2 matches at 7 bases. The germline CDR1 and CDR2 sequences are SEHNR and FQNEAQ (reference sequence). The CDR3 is 13 amino acids.

The rearrangement uses TRBV6-1 and TRBJ2-3, with no clear D. Germline V gives CDR1 MNHNS, CDR2 SASEGT. V was pared by 1 base and J by 3 bases, with 11 bases between. There are 15 residues in the CDR3. The CDR3 is CASSEDGLVTDTQYF. The CDR3, as DNA: TGTGCCAGCAGTGAAGATGGCCTGGTGACAGATACGCAGTATTTT.

This chain connects TRBV5-1 to TRBJ1-5; D perhaps matches TRBD1 (5 bases). The V gene's germline CDR1 is SGHRS and CDR2 YFSETQ. The CDR3 consists of 16 residues. Trimming took 2 bases from V and 5 from J, leaving 17 bases between them. The CDR3 sequence is CASSFAPRGRYQPQHF. CDR3 bases: TGCGCCAGCAGCTTCGCTCCAAGGGGACGTTATCAGCCCCAGCATTTT.

By share, this clonotype ranks as medium-sized. The rearrangement links TRBV7-9 to TRBJ1-6, with D unclear. Trimming took off 6 bases at V and 7 bases at J, with 13 bases between the two ends. The CDR3 length is 14 residues. From germline, CDR1 is SEHNR and CDR2 FQNEAQ (reference sequence). The CDR3 nucleotides are TGTGCCAGCAGGGGGTCGACCCGGAATTCACCCCTCCACTTT. The encoded protein is CASRGSTRNSPLHF.

This clonotype was seen repeatedly, ten times or more. This sequence joins TRBV7-8 and TRBJ2-7; 9 positions agree with TRBD2. The CDR3 runs to 15 residues. V lost 7 bases to trimming and J lost 2 bases; unmatched junction nucleotides: 9. The germline gives CDR1 SGHVS, CDR2 FQNEAQ. The CDR3: CASTLGAGGPYEQYF. In nucleotides, the CDR3 is TGTGCCAGCACCCTCGGGGCGGGGGGGCCCTACGAGCAGTACTTC. The complete variable domain, with remaining parts taken from reference TRBV7-8 and TRBJ2-7, reads GAGVSQSPRYKVAKRGQDVALRCDPISGHVSLFWYQQALGQGPEFLTYFQNEAQLDKSGLPSDRFFAERPEGSVSTLKIQRTQQEDSAVYLCASTLGAGGPYEQYFGPGTRLTVT.

The V and J genes are TRBV12-3 or TRBV12-4 and TRBJ1-1; D is perhaps TRBD1 (6 bases). This CDR3 is 14 amino acids long. The V end lost 7 bases, the J end lost 0 bases, and 12 bases lay between the germline ends. CDR3 DNA: TGTGCCAGCACCGTGGGACACATGAACACTGAAGCTTTCTTT. This sequence encodes CASTVGHMNTEAFF.

In its sample, this clonotype was seen a few times. The genes are TRBV12-3 or TRBV12-4 and TRBJ2-2; D is uncertain. The CDR3 covers 15 residues. The V end lost 6 bases, the J end lost 6 bases, and 17 bases lay between the germline ends. Written as DNA, the CDR3 is TGTGCCAGCAGGAAATCGACTGCTAGTCCCGGGGAGCTGTTTTTT. This encodes CASRKSTASPGELFF.

The chain couples TRBV29-1 to TRBJ1-1; no clear D gene. The germline CDR1 and CDR2 sequences are SQVTM and ANQGSEA. There are 13 residues in the CDR3. Trimming stripped 0 bases from V and 1 base from J, with 6 bases between. CDR3 nucleotides: TGCAGCGTTGAAGATCCAGAGAACACTGAAGCTTTCTTT. Translation: CSVEDPENTEAFF. Complete variable domain (other parts from reference TRBV29-1 and TRBJ1-1): SAVISQKPSRDICQRGTSLTIQCQVDSQVTMMFWYRQQPGQSLTLIATANQGSEATYESGFVIDKFPISRPNLTFSTLTVSNMSPEDSSIYLCSVEDPENTEAFFGQGTRLTVV.

This rearrangement joins TRBV7-8 to TRBJ2-7; TRBD1 matches at 7 bases. The V segment lost 5 bases and the J segment 2 bases; nucleotides outside the gene matches: 12. This CDR3 is built from 16 residues. Germline CDR1 reads SGHVS; CDR2 reads FQNEAQ. The CDR3 is CASSPKRQGPTYEQYF. CDR3 DNA: TGTGCCAGCAGCCCTAAGCGACAGGGCCCCACCTACGAGCAGTACTTC.

This clonotype occurred a few times. This rearrangement joins TRBV6-5 to TRBJ2-7; D remains unclear. The V end was cut by 5 bases, the J end by 7 bases, with 12 bases between. This CDR3 has 12 amino acids. Germline-derived CDR1 and CDR2 are MNHEY and SVGAGI. DNA for the CDR3: TGTGCCAGCAGTCCTGGACCGAGGGAGCAGTACTTC. It translates to CASSPGPREQYF.

This clonotype was found a few times. The V and J genes are TRBV5-4 and TRBJ2-1; TRBD2 matches 9 bases. CDR3 length: 15 residues. J gave up 2 bases and V 3 bases, and 3 bases lay outside the gene matches. Per the germline V gene, CDR1 is SGHNT and CDR2 is YYREEE (reference sequence). CDR3 in amino acids: CASSSGGGAYNEQFF. In nucleotides, the CDR3 is TGTGCCAGCAGCTCCGGCGGGGGGGCCTACAATGAGCAGTTCTTC.

The chain links TRBV6-5 to TRBJ1-3; 10 bases are shared with TRBD1. Trimming removed 0 bases from V and 0 bases from J; junction bases left unmatched: 8. The germline gives CDR1 MNHEY, CDR2 SVGAGI. The CDR3 spans 19 residues. The chain's CDR3 is CASSYSTPGTGDSGNTIYF. CDR3 DNA: TGTGCCAGCAGTTACTCCACCCCCGGGACAGGGGACTCTGGAAACACCATATATTTT.

This clonotype was counted a few times. CDR3 coding DNA: TGTGCCAGTCCCGCAGGGGACAGCTTCACCGGGGAGCTGTTTTTT. As protein: CASPAGDSFTGELFF. The rearrangement joins TRBV6-6 to TRBJ2-2; 7 bases align to TRBD1. The V segment lost 9 bases and the J segment 4 bases; nucleotides outside the gene matches: 11. CDR3 length equals 15 residues. Per the germline V gene, CDR1 is MNHNY and CDR2 is SVGAGI (reference sequence).

The table lists this clonotype with many counts. The V and J genes are TRBV7-7 and TRBJ1-1; D gene ambiguous. CDR1 and CDR2 (germline): SSHAT, FNYEAQ (reference sequence). The ends were cut back, 1 base at V and 1 base at J, with 4 bases in the middle. CDR3 size: 13 residues. CDR3 amino acids: CASSLGQNTEAFF. DNA of the CDR3: TGTGCCAGCAGCTTAGGACAGAACACTGAAGCTTTCTTT.

The chain joins TRBV2 to TRBJ2-3; 12 positions agree with TRBD2. Trimming took 10 bases from V and 10 from J; bases not matched to a gene: 12. Germline CDR1 and CDR2: SNHLY and FYNNEI. CDR3 length: 14 residues. CDR3 sequence reads: CATTGRTSGVSQYF. The CDR3 region has the DNA TGTGCCACTACGGGAAGGACTAGCGGGGTCTCGCAGTATTTT.

This clonotype was seen a few times. Its ends do not fully match the called genes, so a read error is possible. This chain uses TRBV27 with TRBJ1-1; possibly TRBD1 for D (5 bases). CDR1 is MNHEY, CDR2 SMNVEV, per germline (reference sequence). The CDR3 extends over 14 amino acids. The CDR3 nucleotides are TGTGCCAGCAATAGAAGGGGCCTGAACACTGAGGCTTTCTTT. Its protein product is CASNRRGLNTEAFF.

The chain joins TRBV20-1 to TRBJ2-7, with 7 bases lining up with TRBD2. Per germline, CDR1 DFQATT and CDR2 SNEGSKA (reference sequence). V shed 3 bases and J 3 bases; nucleotides not matched to a gene: 11. This CDR3 region has 15 residues. Written as DNA, the CDR3 is TGCAGTGCTAGTATCGGCCTAGCGGATAACTACGAGCAGTACTTC. Its translation is CSASIGLADNYEQYF.

This clonotype was seen at least ten times. The gene calls are TRBV7-2 and TRBJ2-3; 8 bases match TRBD2. The germline V gene encodes CDR1 SGHTA and CDR2 FQGNSA. This CDR3 has 15 residues. The junction had 10 bases not matched to a gene; V was cut back by 6 bases and J by 5 bases. CDR3 bases: TGTGCCAGCAGTCCCACTAGCGGCACTGGAGATACGCAGTATTTT. Its translation: CASSPTSGTGDTQYF.